A single sample gave rise to the 18 T cell receptor beta chains below, sequenced in a study of post-analysis software for immune sequencing data. Unique molecular identifiers had been added to the TCR beta cDNA libraries. TCRdb re-analysed the PCR reads in MiXCR, keeping a single row per CDR3 protein. The profile covers fewer than 850,000 distinct CDR3 sequences, with around 42% appearing a single time and 4.9% taken by the ten largest. Their recognized antigens are unknown. Whole-study findings and limits: Patients carried roughly 5 TRBV segments more frequently than controls did, and TRBV5-6, TRBV5-1 and TRBV20-1 were among them.

Sequences were obtained from blood. The source of these receptors is a girl under 18 with multiple sclerosis.

The sample holds a few counts of this clonotype. This rearrangement joins TRBV6-6 to TRBJ1-2; D gene ambiguous. In germline, CDR1 is MNHNY, CDR2 SVGAGI (reference sequence). V lost 0 bases, J lost 2 bases, and 10 bases lay in between. The CDR3 is 15 residues long. CDR3 bases: TGTGCCAGCAGTTACTCGAATCCCGGAAACTATGGCTACACCTTC. It is translated as CASSYSNPGNYGYTF.

This chain joins TRBV5-1 and TRBJ2-3; D may be TRBD2 (5 bases). The CDR3 consists of 12 residues. The V end was cut by 7 bases, the J end by 2 bases, with 8 bases between. Germline V CDR1 and CDR2: SGHRS, YFSETQ. In DNA, the CDR3 is TGCGCCAGCGAGGGCAACACAGATACGCAGTATTTT. It translates to CASEGNTDTQYF.

This clonotype was detected a few times. The chain recombines TRBV29-1 with TRBJ2-1, with a possible D match to TRBD1 (6 bases). The CDR3 length is 13 residues. The germline CDR1 and CDR2 sequences are SQVTM and ANQGSEA. Trimming took off 3 bases at V and 11 bases at J, with 17 bases between the two ends. The CDR3 loop is CSVEGARGTQQFF. In DNA form, the CDR3 reads TGCAGCGTTGAGGGGGCCAGGGGAACCCAGCAGTTCTTC.

There are a few counts of this clonotype. The V and J genes are TRBV6-5 and TRBJ2-1; D may correspond to TRBD1 or TRBD2 (5 bases each). The CDR3 runs 16 residues. V was pared by 2 bases and J by 3 bases, with 14 bases between. CDR1 is MNHEY, CDR2 SVGAGI, per germline. The DNA for the CDR3 is TGTGCCAGCAGTTACGGGGCTCTAGCAGACTACAATGAGCAGTTCTTC. It encodes CASSYGALADYNEQFF.

This rearrangement joins TRBV20-1 to TRBJ1-2, with TRBD1 as a possible D gene (6 bases). V was trimmed by 5 bases and J by 1 base, leaving 14 bases between them. CDR1 is DFQATT and CDR2 is SNEGSKA in the germline V gene (reference sequence). CDR3 length equals 14 residues. The CDR3 sequence is CSAPLQQGNYGYTF. CDR3 DNA sequence: TGCAGTGCTCCCCTACAACAGGGTAACTATGGCTACACCTTC.

There are many counts of this clonotype. The junction departs from germline at one end; a sequencing error may be responsible. This chain connects TRBV12-3 or TRBV12-4 to TRBJ2-7, with no clear D. The CDR3 runs 11 residues. The CDR3 reads CASSLVGEQYF. The CDR3 coding sequence is TGTGCCAGCAGCTTAGTAGGGGAGCAGTACTTC.

The table lists this clonotype with a few counts. The CDR3, as DNA: TGTGCCAGCAGCTTAGGAAGGACAGGCTGGTACCAAGAGACCCAGTACTTC. This codes for CASSLGRTGWYQETQYF. The chain couples TRBV11-3 to TRBJ2-5, with 7 positions matching TRBD1. Germline V gives CDR1 SGHNT, CDR2 YENEEA. Trimming removed 1 base from V and 0 bases from J; junction bases left unmatched: 8. This CDR3 is 17 amino acids long. The full variable domain, in which reference TRBV11-3 and TRBJ2-5 provide the parts outside the CDR3, is EAGVVQSPRYKIIEKKQPVAFWCNPISGHNTLYWYLQNLGQGPELLIRYENEEAVDDSQLPKDRFSAERLKGVDSTLKIQPAELGDSAVYLCASSLGRTGWYQETQYFGPGTRLLVL.

This chain links TRBV15 with TRBJ2-7, with TRBD2 matching 7 bases. The CDR3 extends over 15 amino acids. V trimming: 1 base; J trimming: 0 bases; junction bases outside the gene matches: 3. Per the germline V gene, CDR1 is LNHNV and CDR2 is YYDKDF (reference sequence). This CDR3 reads CATSRVGGSSYEQYF. Written as DNA, the CDR3 is TGTGCCACCAGCAGAGTGGGGGGGAGCTCCTACGAGCAGTACTTC.

In the case of this clonotype: The germline gene is not matched at one end of the junction; a read error may be the cause. The chain carries TRBV5-1 and TRBJ2-5, with TRBD1 identical over 7 bases. The length of the CDR3 is 15 residues. CDR1 and CDR2 (germline): SGHRS, YFSETQ. The CDR3 protein is CAGSLRDSEKETQYF. CDR3 in DNA: TGCGCCGGCAGCTTGAGGGACAGCGAAAAAGAGACCCAGTACTTC.

This clonotype occurred a few times. This chain uses TRBV6-1 with TRBJ1-4; TRBD1 might be the D (5 bases). Per the germline V gene, CDR1 is MNHNS and CDR2 is SASEGT. The V gene lost 3 bases and the J gene lost 11 bases, with 13 bases spanning the gap. This CDR3 region has 13 residues. The CDR3 region is CASSDKAAGKLFF. The CDR3 DNA reads TGTGCCAGCAGTGACAAGGCCGCAGGGAAACTGTTTTTT.

For this clonotype: This could be a read error, since a much larger clone is one nucleotide away. The chain couples TRBV6-6 to TRBJ1-2; TRBD1 might be the D (5 bases). Germline CDR1 and CDR2: MNHNY and SVGAGI (reference sequence). The V gene lost 5 bases and the J gene lost 5 bases, with 9 bases spanning the gap. The CDR3 has 12 residues. The CDR3 DNA reads as TGTGCCAGCAGTCACGACAGTTATGGCTACACCTTC. It encodes CASSHDSYGYTF.

This clonotype was found a few times. The gene calls are TRBV12-3 or TRBV12-4 and TRBJ2-1; D not certain. The germline V and J ends were trimmed by 0 bases and 5 bases, with 14 bases remaining between them. The CDR3 spans 16 residues. The CDR3: CASSLAPLLGDNEQFF. CDR3 bases: TGTGCCAGCAGTTTAGCGCCGTTACTTGGGGACAATGAGCAGTTCTTC.

The chain uses TRBV29-1 and TRBJ1-1; maybe TRBD1 (6 bases). With 6 bases removed from V and 5 bases from J, the gap between germline ends came to 16 bases. Germline V CDR1 and CDR2: SQVTM, ANQGSEA. This CDR3 is 13 amino acids long. CDR3 amino acids: CSVANTGTTEAFF. The CDR3 DNA reads TGCAGCGTCGCTAATACCGGGACAACTGAAGCTTTCTTT.

This clonotype was found a few times. The junction does not match germline at one end; this may be a read error. The chain uses TRBV20-1 and TRBJ2-1; the D gene is possibly TRBD2 (6 bases). The germline gives CDR1 DFQATT, CDR2 SNEGSKA (reference sequence). The length of the CDR3 is 14 residues. CDR3 sequence reads: CSARDVEGWNEQFF. CDR3 sequence (DNA): TGCAGCGCTAGAGATGTGGAGGGGTGGAATGAGCAGTTCTTC.

The V gene is TRBV9, the J gene TRBJ2-7; TRBD1 matches 9 bases. V lost 4 bases to trimming and J lost 5 bases; unmatched junction nucleotides: 10. This CDR3 contains 15 residues. Germline CDR1 reads SGDLS; CDR2 reads YYNGEE. The CDR3 spells CASSPPGQGTHEQYF. In nucleotides, the CDR3 is TGTGCCAGCAGCCCACCGGGACAGGGCACCCACGAGCAGTACTTC.

V gene TRBV12-3 or TRBV12-4 combines with J gene TRBJ2-7; perhaps D is TRBD1 or TRBD2 (5 bases each). This CDR3 is built from 15 residues. V was pared by 4 bases and J by 1 base, with 14 bases between. The chain's CDR3 is CASSWGRATSYEQYF. CDR3 DNA sequence: TGTGCCAGCAGTTGGGGACGTGCGACATCCTACGAGCAGTACTTC.

Details on this clonotype: Germline and junction disagree at one end, which may indicate a read error. The chain joins TRBV7-9 to TRBJ2-1, with D possibly matching TRBD1 (5 bases). The CDR3 totals 13 residues. Per germline, CDR1 SEHNR and CDR2 FQNEAQ (reference sequence). CDR3: CASKNTGYNEQFF. The CDR3 bases are TGTGCCAGCAAAAATACAGGATACAATGAACAGTTCTTC. The full variable domain, with the rest looked up from reference TRBV7-9 and TRBJ2-1, is DTGVSQNPRHKITKRGQNVTFRCDPISEHNRLYWYRQTLGQGPEFLTYFQNEAQLEKSRLLSDRFSAERPKGSFSTLEIQRTEQGDSAMYLCASKNTGYNEQFFGPGTRLTVL.

There are a few counts of this clonotype. The rearrangement joins TRBV7-3 to TRBJ2-4; perhaps TRBD1 as D (6 bases). The better agreement between TRBJ2-5 and the DNA end casts doubt on the J call. The CDR3 is 15 amino acids. CDR1 is SGHTA, CDR2 FQGTGA, per germline. CDR3 nucleotides: TGTGCCAGCAGCTTAAAAGGGGGAGACCAAGAGACCCAGTACTTC. Translated: CASSLKGGDQETQYF.